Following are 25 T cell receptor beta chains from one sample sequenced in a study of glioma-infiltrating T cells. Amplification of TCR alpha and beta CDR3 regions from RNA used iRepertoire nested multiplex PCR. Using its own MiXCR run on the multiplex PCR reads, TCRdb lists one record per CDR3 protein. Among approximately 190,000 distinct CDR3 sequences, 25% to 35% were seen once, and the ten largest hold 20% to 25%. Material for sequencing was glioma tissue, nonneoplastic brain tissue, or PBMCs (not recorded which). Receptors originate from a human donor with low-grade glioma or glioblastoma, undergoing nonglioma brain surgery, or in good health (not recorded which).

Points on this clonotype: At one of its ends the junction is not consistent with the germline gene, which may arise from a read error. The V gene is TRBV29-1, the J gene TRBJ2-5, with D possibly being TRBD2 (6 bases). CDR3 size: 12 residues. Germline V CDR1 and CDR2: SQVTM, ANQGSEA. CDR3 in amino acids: CSVKTSKETKYF. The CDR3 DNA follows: TGCAGCGTCAAAACTAGCAAGGAGACCAAGTACTTC.

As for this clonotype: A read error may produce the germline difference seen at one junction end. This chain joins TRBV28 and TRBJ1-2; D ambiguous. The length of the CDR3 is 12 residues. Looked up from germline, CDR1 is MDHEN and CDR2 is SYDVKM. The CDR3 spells CASSSALYGFTF. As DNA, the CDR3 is TGTGCCAGCAGTTCTGCGCTCTACGGCTTCACCTTC.

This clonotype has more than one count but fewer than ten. CDR3 DNA sequence: TGTGCCAGCAGCTTAGCCGCCCCCGGAGCCGGCGAAAAACTGTTTTTT. It translates to CASSLAAPGAGEKLFF. V and J are TRBV7-9 and TRBJ1-4, with unresolved D. V was shortened by 0 bases and J by 8 bases, with 16 bases between the two germline ends. This CDR3 spans 16 amino acids. Germline V CDR1 and CDR2: SEHNR, FQNEAQ (reference sequence).

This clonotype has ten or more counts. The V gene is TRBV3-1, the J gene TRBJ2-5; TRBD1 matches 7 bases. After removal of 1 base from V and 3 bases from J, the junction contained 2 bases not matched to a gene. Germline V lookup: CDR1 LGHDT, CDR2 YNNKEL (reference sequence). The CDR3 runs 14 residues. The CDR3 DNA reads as TGTGCCAGCAGCCAAGTTGACAGGGAAGAGACCCAGTACTTC. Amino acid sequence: CASSQVDREETQYF.

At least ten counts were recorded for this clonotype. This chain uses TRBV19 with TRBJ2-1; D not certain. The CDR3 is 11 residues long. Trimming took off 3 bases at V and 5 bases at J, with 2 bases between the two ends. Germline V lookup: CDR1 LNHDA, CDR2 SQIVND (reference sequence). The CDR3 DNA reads TGTGCCAGTAGTATCCACAATGAGCAGTTCTTC. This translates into CASSIHNEQFF.

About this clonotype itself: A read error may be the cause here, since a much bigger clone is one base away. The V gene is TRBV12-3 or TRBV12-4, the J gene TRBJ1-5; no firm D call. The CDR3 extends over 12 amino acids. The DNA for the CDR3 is TGTGCCAGCAGTCCTAAAAATCAGCCCCGGCATTTT. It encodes CASSPKNQPRHF.

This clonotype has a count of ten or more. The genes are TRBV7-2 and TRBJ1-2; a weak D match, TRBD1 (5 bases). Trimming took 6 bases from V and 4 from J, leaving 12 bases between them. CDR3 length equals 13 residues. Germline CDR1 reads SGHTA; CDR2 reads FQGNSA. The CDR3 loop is CASRAGGSYGYTF. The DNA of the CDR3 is TGTGCCAGCAGGGCGGGGGGGAGCTATGGCTACACCTTC.

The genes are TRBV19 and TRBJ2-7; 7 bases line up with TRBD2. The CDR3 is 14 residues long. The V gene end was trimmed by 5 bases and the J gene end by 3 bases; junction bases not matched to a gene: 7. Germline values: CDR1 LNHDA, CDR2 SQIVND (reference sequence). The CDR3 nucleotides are TGTGCCAGTAGTTCCGCTAGCGGCTTCTACGAGCAGTACTTC. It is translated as CASSSASGFYEQYF.

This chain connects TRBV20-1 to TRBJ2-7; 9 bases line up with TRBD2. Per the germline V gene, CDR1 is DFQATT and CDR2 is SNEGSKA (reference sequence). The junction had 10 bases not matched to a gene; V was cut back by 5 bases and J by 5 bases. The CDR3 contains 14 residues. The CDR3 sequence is CSAHSGSLYNEQYF. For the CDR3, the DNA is TGCAGTGCTCATAGCGGGAGTCTCTACAACGAGCAGTACTTC.

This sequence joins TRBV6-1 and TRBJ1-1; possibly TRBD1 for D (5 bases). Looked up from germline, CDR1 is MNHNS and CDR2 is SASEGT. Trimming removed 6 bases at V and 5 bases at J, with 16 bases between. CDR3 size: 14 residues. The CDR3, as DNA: TGTGCCAGCAGCCAGGTACAGGTATTTACTGAAGCTTTCTTT. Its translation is CASSQVQVFTEAFF.

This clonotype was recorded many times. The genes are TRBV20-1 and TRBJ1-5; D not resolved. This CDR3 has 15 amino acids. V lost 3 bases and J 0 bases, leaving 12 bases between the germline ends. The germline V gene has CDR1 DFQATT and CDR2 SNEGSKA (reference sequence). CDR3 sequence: CSASLGMASNQPQHF. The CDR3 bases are TGCAGTGCTAGTCTGGGGATGGCTAGCAATCAGCCCCAGCATTTT.

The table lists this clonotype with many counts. CDR3 sequence: CASSLQGSYTEAFF. CDR3 bases: TGTGCCAGCAGTCTACAGGGGTCGTACACTGAAGCTTTCTTT. The chain joins TRBV27 to TRBJ1-1; TRBD1 matches 7 bases. The junction had 6 bases not matched to a gene; V was cut back by 5 bases and J by 3 bases. Germline V lookup: CDR1 MNHEY, CDR2 SMNVEV (reference sequence). The CDR3 is made up of 14 amino acids.

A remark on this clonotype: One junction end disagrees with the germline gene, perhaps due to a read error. CDR3 amino acids: CSARTVSTEAFF. The CDR3 coding sequence is TGCAGTGCTAGGACGGTGAGCACTGAGGCTTTCTTT. The chain combines TRBV20-1 with TRBJ1-1; D unclear. This CDR3 region has 12 residues. Germline assignment: CDR1 DFQATT and CDR2 SNEGSKA (reference sequence).

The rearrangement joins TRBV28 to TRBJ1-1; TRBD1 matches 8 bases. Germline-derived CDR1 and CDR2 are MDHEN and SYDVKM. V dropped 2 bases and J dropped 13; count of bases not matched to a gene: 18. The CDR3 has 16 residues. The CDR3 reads CASSLRQGRVNTKDFF. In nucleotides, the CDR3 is TGTGCCAGCAGTTTAAGACAGGGGAGGGTGAACACTAAAGATTTCTTT.

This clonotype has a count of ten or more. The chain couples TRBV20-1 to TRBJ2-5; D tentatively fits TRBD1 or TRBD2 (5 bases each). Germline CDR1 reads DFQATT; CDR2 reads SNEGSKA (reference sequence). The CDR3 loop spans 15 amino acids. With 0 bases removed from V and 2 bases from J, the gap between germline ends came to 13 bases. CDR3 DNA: TGCAGTGCTAGAGAGCCCGGGGACCCACAAGAGACCCAGTACTTC. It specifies CSAREPGDPQETQYF.

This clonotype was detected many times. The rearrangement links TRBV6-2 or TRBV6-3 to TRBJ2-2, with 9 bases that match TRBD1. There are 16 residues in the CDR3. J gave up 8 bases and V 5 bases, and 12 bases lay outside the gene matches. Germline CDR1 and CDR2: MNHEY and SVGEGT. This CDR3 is CASSTAPDRGRGELFF. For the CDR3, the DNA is TGTGCCAGCAGTACCGCCCCGGACAGGGGACGAGGGGAGCTGTTTTTT.

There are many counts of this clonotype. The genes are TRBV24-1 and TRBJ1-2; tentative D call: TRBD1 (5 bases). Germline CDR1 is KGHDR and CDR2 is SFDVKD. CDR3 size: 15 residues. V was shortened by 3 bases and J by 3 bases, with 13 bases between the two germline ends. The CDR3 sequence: CATSDPGLGDYGYTF. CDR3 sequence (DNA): TGTGCCACCAGTGATCCGGGACTTGGAGACTATGGCTACACCTTC.

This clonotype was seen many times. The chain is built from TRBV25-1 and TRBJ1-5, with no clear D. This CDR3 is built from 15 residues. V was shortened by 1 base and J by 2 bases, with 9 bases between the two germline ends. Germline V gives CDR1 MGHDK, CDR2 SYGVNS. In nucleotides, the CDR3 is TGTGCCAGCAGTGAATGGGGAGTAGGCAATCAGCCCCAGCATTTT. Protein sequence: CASSEWGVGNQPQHF.

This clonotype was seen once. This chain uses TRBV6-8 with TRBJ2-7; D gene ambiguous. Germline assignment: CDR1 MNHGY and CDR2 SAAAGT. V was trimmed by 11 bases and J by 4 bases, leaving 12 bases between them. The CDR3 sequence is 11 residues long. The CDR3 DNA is TGTGCCCGCATCCAAGGATACGAGCAGTACTTC. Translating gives CARIQGYEQYF.

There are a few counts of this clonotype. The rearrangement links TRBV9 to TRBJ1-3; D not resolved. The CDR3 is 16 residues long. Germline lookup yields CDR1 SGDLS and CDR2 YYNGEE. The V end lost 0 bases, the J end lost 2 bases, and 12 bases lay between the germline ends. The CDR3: CASSVAEGEAGNTIYF. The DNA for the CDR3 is TGTGCCAGCAGCGTAGCGGAGGGAGAGGCTGGAAACACCATATATTTT.

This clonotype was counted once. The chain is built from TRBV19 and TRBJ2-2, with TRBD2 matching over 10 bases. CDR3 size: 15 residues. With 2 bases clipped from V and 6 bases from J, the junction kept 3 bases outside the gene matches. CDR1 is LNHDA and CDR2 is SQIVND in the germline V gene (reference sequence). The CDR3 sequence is CASSITGTSAGELFF. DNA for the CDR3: TGTGCCAGTAGTATAACCGGGACTAGCGCCGGGGAGCTGTTTTTT.

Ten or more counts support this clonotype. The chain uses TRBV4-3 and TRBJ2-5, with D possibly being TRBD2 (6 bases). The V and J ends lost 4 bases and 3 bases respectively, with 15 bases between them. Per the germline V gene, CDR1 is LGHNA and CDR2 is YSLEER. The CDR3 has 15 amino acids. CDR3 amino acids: CASSRKGEREETQYF. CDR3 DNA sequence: TGCGCCAGCAGCCGGAAAGGGGAGCGGGAAGAGACCCAGTACTTC.

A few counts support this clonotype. Written as DNA, the CDR3 is TGTGCCAGCAGCGTAGGCCCAGCGGGAGGTTACGAGCAGTACTTC. Amino acids: CASSVGPAGGYEQYF. The genes are TRBV9 and TRBJ2-7, with TRBD2 matching 9 bases. This CDR3 comprises 15 residues. Per the germline V gene, CDR1 is SGDLS and CDR2 is YYNGEE. Unmatched junction bases numbered 5, after V lost 0 bases and J lost 4 bases.

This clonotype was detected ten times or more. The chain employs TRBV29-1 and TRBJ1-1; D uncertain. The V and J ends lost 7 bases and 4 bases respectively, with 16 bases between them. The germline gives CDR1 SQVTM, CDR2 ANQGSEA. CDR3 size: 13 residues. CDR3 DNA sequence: TGCAGCGCCAGCGGTTTTCGGGGCACTGAAGCTTTCTTT. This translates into CSASGFRGTEAFF.

CDR3 sequence: CASSARLGGAYEQYF. For the CDR3, the DNA is TGTGCCAGCAGCGCACGACTAGGGGGGGCCTACGAGCAGTACTTC. The chain couples TRBV6-1 to TRBJ2-7; weak D call: TRBD2 (7 bases). This CDR3 is 15 amino acids long. V shed 6 bases and J shed 2 bases, with 17 bases lying between them. CDR1 MNHNS and CDR2 SASEGT come from the germline V gene.